This T cell receptor (beta chain) was profiled in a study of monozygotic twins with inflammatory bowel disease. Findings and caveats of the study: No separation of different T cell subtypes was possible.

Notes on this clonotype: Its antigen is still unknown.

Each UMI, carrying a 6-nucleotide sample barcode, came from template switching. TCRdb reanalyzed the 5' RACE reads and collapses them to one entry per CDR3 protein, without DNA. The sample features roughly 200,000 distinct CDR3 sequences, with roughly 1.5% in its top ten. This clonotype was sampled from a human donor with ulcerative colitis or Crohn's disease, or a healthy co-twin of an affected twin (not recorded which). Material: blood.

CDR3 sequence: CSVGAAKGGTDTQYF. The chain couples TRBV29-1 to TRBJ2-3. The CDR3 has 15 amino acids. The germline gives CDR1 SQVTM, CDR2 ANQGSEA.